This paragraph reports one TCR beta chain. The data derive from a study of blood T cell repertoires in COVID-19. Trimming at V came to 5 bases and at J to 4 bases, leaving 6 bases not matched to a gene. From germline, CDR1 is SGHTA and CDR2 FQGTGA. CDR3 length equals 15 residues. Only in-frame clones appear in the TCRdb table, and some are missing; sequencing was by immunoSEQ multiplex PCR. The repertoire holds a few hundred thousand clones, with 80% to 85% as singletons. What was sequenced was PBMCs or T cells enriched from blood (not recorded which). The rearrangement links TRBV7-3 to TRBJ2-1; TRBD2 matches at 9 bases. This receptor was identified in a man aged 50 to 60 who had recovered from COVID-19. CDR3 residues: CASSKGLAGYNEQFF. The DNA for the CDR3 is TGTGCCAGCAGCAAAGGGCTAGCGGGGTACAATGAGCAGTTCTTC.